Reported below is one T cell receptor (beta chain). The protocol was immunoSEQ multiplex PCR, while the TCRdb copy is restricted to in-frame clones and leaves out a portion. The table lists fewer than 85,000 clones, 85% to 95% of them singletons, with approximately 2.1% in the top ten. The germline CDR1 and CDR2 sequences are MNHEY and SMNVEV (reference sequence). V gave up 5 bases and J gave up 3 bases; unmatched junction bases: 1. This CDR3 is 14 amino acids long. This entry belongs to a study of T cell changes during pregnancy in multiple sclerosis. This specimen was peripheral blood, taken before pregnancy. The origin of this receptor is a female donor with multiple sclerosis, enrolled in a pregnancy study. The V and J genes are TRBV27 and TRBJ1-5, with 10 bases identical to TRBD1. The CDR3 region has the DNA TGTGCCAGCAGTGGGACAGGGGTCAATCAGCCCCAGCATTTT. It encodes CASSGTGVNQPQHF.